This TCR beta chain was observed in a study of post-analysis software for immune sequencing data. Study-wide results and limits: When compared against controls, multiple sclerosis patients showed significantly lower normalized Chao1 diversity. Five or six TRBV segments, TRBV5-6, TRBV5-1 and TRBV20-1 among them, were found more frequent in patients than controls.

Details on this clonotype: Its matching antigen is unknown.

CDR1 and CDR2 (germline): LNHDA, SQIVND (reference sequence). The CDR3 has 13 residues. Trimming cost V 3 bases and J 1 base, with 3 bases left between them. Unique molecular identifiers were built into the TCR beta cDNA libraries. TCRdb recomputed calls from the PCR reads with MiXCR, one row per CDR3 protein. The table shows some 450,000 distinct CDR3 sequences, with under 55% occurring only once. The specimen was blood. V gene TRBV19 combines with J gene TRBJ2-2; D call uncertain. This TCR derives from a girl aged 10-17 years with multiple sclerosis. The chain's CDR3 is CASSIQNTGELFF. CDR3 nucleotide sequence: TGTGCCAGTAGTATTCAGAACACCGGGGAGCTGTTTTTT. Combining the CDR3 with reference TRBV19 and TRBJ2-2 gives the whole variable domain DGGITQSPKYLFRKEGQNVTLSCEQNLNHDAMYWYRQDPGQGLRLIYYSQIVNDFQKGDIAEGYSVSREKKESFPLTVTSAQKNPTAFYLCASSIQNTGELFFGEGSRLTVL.